The 7 T cell receptor beta chains below were found in one sample sequenced in a study of blood T cell repertoires in COVID-19. Data came from immunoSEQ multiplex PCR; TCRdb stores just in-frame clones and leaves some out. The table records about 150,000 clones, 75% to 95% of them present only once. The sample was peripheral blood. The receptors here all came from a middle-aged man with acute or convalescent COVID-19.

The chain combines TRBV28 with TRBJ2-7; D might be TRBD1 (5 bases). Germline V gene sequence: CDR1 MDHEN, CDR2 SYDVKM. The CDR3 has 14 residues. The V and J ends lost 5 bases and 2 bases respectively, with 13 bases between them. The DNA of the CDR3 is TGTGCCAGCAGTCCCAGGGCGCCTACCTACGAGCAGTACTTC. Protein product: CASSPRAPTYEQYF.

This chain connects TRBV15 to TRBJ1-5; D ambiguous. Trimming took 3 bases from V and 6 from J, leaving 15 bases between them. The CDR3 contains 15 residues. Per germline, CDR1 LNHNV and CDR2 YYDKDF (reference sequence). CDR3 bases: TGTGCCACCAGCAGGAGTCGGACTAAAGGTCAGCCCCAGCATTTT. Translating gives CATSRSRTKGQPQHF.

The V gene is TRBV5-8, the J gene TRBJ2-1; maybe TRBD1 (6 bases). The germline V gene encodes CDR1 SGHTS and CDR2 YDEGEE. The V gene lost 0 bases and the J gene lost 2 bases, with 9 bases spanning the gap. This CDR3 comprises 15 residues. The CDR3 sequence: CASSLVGQTYNEQFF. The CDR3 nucleotides read TGTGCCAGCAGCTTGGTTGGACAGACCTACAATGAGCAGTTCTTC.

The chain uses TRBV28 and TRBJ2-7; D unresolved. The CDR3 covers 13 residues. Trimming cost V 4 bases and J 0 bases, with 7 bases left between them. Germline CDR1 and CDR2: MDHEN and SYDVKM. In nucleotides, the CDR3 is TGTGCCAGCAGTTACCTCAGCTCCTACGAGCAGTACTTC. Its translation is CASSYLSSYEQYF. The full variable domain, with the rest looked up from reference TRBV28 and TRBJ2-7, is DVKVTQSSRYLVKRTGEKVFLECVQDMDHENMFWYRQDPGLGLRLIYFSYDVKMKEKGDIPEGYSVSREKKERFSLILESASTNQTSMYLCASSYLSSYEQYFGPGTRLTVT.

The chain uses TRBV7-9 and TRBJ1-1, with D hard to call. This CDR3 contains 12 residues. CDR1 and CDR2 from the germline V gene are SEHNR and FQNEAQ (reference sequence). V was cut by 5 bases and J by 7 bases, with 11 bases left in between. DNA of the CDR3: TGTGCCAGCAGCCATCGGAGGCATGAAGCTTTCTTT. The encoded protein is CASSHRRHEAFF.

The J gene is TRBJ2-5, the V gene TRBV5-1, with D maybe TRBD2 (6 bases). This CDR3 spans 14 amino acids. The germline V gene has CDR1 SGHRS and CDR2 YFSETQ. V was trimmed by 1 base and J by 3 bases, leaving 10 bases between them. CDR3: CASSLSQREETQYF. The CDR3 DNA is TGCGCCAGCAGCTTGTCGCAGCGGGAAGAGACCCAGTACTTC.

The rearrangement uses TRBV28 and TRBJ2-3; D is uncertain. This CDR3 has 18 amino acids. The V end was cut by 1 base, the J end by 4 bases, with 21 bases between. From germline, CDR1 is MDHEN and CDR2 SYDVKM. The DNA of the CDR3 is TGTGCCAGCAGTTTATTCCCCACATCGTCGAGGCGCGCAGATACGCAGTATTTT. It translates to CASSLFPTSSRRADTQYF.